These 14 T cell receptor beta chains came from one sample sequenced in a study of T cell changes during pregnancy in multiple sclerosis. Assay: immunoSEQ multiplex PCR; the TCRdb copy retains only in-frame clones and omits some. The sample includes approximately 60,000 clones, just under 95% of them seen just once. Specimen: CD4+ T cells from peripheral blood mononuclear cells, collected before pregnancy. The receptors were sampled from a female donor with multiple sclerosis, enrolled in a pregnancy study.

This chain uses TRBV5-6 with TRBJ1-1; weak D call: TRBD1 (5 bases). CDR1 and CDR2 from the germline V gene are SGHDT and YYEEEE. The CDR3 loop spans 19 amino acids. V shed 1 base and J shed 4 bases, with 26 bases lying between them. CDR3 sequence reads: CASSLLTGGGTYSGTEAFF. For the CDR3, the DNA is TGTGCCAGCAGCTTGCTCACGGGGGGAGGAACGTACTCGGGCACTGAAGCTTTCTTT.

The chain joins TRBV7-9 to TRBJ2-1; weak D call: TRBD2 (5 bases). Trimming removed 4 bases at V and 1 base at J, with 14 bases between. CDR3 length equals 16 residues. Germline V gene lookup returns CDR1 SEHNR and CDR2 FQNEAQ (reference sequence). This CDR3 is CASSSSRVASYNEQFF. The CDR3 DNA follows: TGTGCCAGCAGCTCCTCACGGGTAGCGTCCTACAATGAGCAGTTCTTC.

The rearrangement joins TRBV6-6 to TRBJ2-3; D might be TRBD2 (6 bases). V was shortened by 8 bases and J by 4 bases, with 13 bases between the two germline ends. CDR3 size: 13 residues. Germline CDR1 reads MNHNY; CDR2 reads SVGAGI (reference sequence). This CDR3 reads CASLERVADTQYF. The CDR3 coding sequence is TGTGCCAGCCTAGAGCGGGTCGCAGATACGCAGTATTTT.

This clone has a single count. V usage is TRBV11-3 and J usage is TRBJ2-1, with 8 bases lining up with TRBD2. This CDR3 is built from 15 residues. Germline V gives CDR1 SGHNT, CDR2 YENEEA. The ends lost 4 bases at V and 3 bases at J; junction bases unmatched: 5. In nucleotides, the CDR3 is TGTGCCAGCAGCTCCTTAGCGGGGTACTACAATGAGCAGTTCTTC. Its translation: CASSSLAGYYNEQFF.

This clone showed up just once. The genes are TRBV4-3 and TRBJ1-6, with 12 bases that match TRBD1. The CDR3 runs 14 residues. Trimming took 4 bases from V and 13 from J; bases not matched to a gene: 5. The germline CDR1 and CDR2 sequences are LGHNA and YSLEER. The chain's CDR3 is CASSLGTGGNPLHF. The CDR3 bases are TGCGCCAGCAGCCTCGGGACAGGGGGCAACCCCCTCCACTTT.

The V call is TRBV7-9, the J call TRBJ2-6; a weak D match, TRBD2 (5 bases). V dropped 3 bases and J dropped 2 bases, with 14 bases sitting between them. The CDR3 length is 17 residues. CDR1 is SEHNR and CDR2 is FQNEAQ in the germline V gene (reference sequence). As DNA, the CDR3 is TGTGCCAGCAGCTTGTACCGGGGAGCCCCTGGGGCCAACGTCCTGACTTTC. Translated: CASSLYRGAPGANVLTF.

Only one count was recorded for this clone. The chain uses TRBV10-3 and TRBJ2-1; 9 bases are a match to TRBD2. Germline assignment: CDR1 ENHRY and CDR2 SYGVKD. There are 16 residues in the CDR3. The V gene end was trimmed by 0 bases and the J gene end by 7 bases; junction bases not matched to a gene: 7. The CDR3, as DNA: TGTGCCATCAGTGAGTCGCTAGCGGGATATTTGAATGAGCAGTTCTTC. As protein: CAISESLAGYLNEQFF.

The CDR3 loop is CASSQDASGMGTDTQYF. In DNA form, the CDR3 reads TGTGCCAGCAGCCAAGACGCAAGCGGGATGGGGACAGATACGCAGTATTTT. The chain combines TRBV4-2 with TRBJ2-3, with 7 bases fitting TRBD2. The V gene's germline CDR1 is LGHNA and CDR2 YNFKEQ. The CDR3 runs 17 residues. Losses at the gene ends were 0 bases for V and 3 bases for J; bases not matched to a gene: 9.

The CDR3 loop reads CASSVPTGLEAEAFF. The CDR3 DNA sequence: TGTGCCAGCAGTGTACCAACAGGGTTGGAGGCTGAAGCTTTCTTT. The chain joins TRBV28 to TRBJ1-1, with D tentatively TRBD1 (6 bases). In germline, CDR1 is MDHEN, CDR2 SYDVKM. Trimming pared 5 bases from V and 6 bases from J, leaving 19 bases between. The CDR3 sequence is 15 residues long.

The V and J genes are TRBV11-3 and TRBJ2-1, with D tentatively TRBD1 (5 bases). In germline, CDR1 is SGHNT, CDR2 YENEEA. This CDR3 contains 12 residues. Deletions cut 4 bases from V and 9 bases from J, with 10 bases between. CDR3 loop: CASSSTGGEQFF. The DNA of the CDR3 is TGTGCCAGCAGCTCCACAGGCGGTGAGCAGTTCTTC.

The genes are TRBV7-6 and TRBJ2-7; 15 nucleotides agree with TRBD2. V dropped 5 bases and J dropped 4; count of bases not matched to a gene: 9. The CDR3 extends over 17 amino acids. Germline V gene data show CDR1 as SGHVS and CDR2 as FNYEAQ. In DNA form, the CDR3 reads TGTGCCAGCAGCACCGGGGGACTAGCGGGAGGAACATACGAGCAGTACTTC. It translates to CASSTGGLAGGTYEQYF.

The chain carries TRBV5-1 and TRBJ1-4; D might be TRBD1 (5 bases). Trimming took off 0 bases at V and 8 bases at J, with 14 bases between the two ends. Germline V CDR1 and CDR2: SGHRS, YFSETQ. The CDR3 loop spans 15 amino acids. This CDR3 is CASSLDGRVEEKLFF. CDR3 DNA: TGCGCCAGCAGCTTGGATGGCAGGGTAGAAGAAAAACTGTTTTTT. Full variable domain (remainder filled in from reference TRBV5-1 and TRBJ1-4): KAGVTQTPRYLIKTRGQQVTLSCSPISGHRSVSWYQQTPGQGLQFLFEYFSETQRNKGNFPGRFSGRQFSNSRSEMNVSTLELGDSALYLCASSLDGRVEEKLFFGSGTQLSVL.

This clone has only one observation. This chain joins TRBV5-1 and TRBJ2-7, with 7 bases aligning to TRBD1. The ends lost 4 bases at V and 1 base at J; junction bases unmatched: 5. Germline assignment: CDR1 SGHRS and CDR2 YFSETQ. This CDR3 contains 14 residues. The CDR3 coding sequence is TGCGCCAGCAGCCTATGGACAGGTTCCTACGAGCAGTACTTC. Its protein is CASSLWTGSYEQYF.

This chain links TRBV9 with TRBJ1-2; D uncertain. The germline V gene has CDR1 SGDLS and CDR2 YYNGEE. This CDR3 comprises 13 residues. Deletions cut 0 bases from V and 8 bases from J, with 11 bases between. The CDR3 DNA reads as TGTGCCAGCAGCGTAGATATTGGCGGCGGCTACACCTTC. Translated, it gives CASSVDIGGGYTF.